Presented here are 26 T cell receptor beta chains from one specimen sequenced in a study of shared clonotypes between healthy human individuals. Profiling relied on immunoSEQ multiplex PCR, and the TCRdb table lists in-frame clones only, not all of them. The sample has around 990,000 clones, approximately 75% seen once. What was sequenced was memory CD4+ T cells from PBMCs. The subset was: CD45RA-negative fraction. These TCRs come from a man younger than 35 in good health. Some clones in this sample may be carry-over from other donors' samples.

There are a few counts of this clone. The rearrangement uses TRBV5-1 and TRBJ2-5, with 8 bases matching TRBD2. CDR3 size: 13 residues. Germline assignment: CDR1 SGHRS and CDR2 YFSETQ. V shed 4 bases and J 10 bases; nucleotides not matched to a gene: 9. In DNA, the CDR3 is TGCGCCAGCAGCCCGGGGGGGACATTCCTCCAGTACTTC. This translates into CASSPGGTFLQYF. The complete variable domain, with remaining parts taken from reference TRBV5-1 and TRBJ2-5, reads KAGVTQTPRYLIKTRGQQVTLSCSPISGHRSVSWYQQTPGQGLQFLFEYFSETQRNKGNFPGRFSGRQFSNSRSEMNVSTLELGDSALYLCASSPGGTFLQYFGPGTRLLVL.

This chain joins TRBV11-1 and TRBJ2-1; TRBD1 agrees at 8 bases. V trimming: 5 bases; J trimming: 9 bases; junction bases outside the gene matches: 12. Germline assignment: CDR1 SGHAT and CDR2 FQDESV (reference sequence). This CDR3 contains 15 residues. This CDR3 is CASSPPGRGLGEQFF. CDR3 DNA: TGTGCCAGCAGCCCGCCGGGCAGGGGGCTGGGTGAGCAGTTCTTC. Full variable domain (outside the CDR3, taken from reference TRBV11-1 and TRBJ2-1): EAEVAQSPRYKITEKSQAVAFWCDPISGHATLYWYRQILGQGPELLVQFQDESVVDDSQLPKDRFSAERLKGVDSTLKIQPAELGDSAMYLCASSPPGRGLGEQFFGPGTRLTVL.

The chain joins TRBV9 to TRBJ1-3, with D hard to call. The V gene lost 0 bases and the J gene lost 0 bases, with 7 bases spanning the gap. The germline gives CDR1 SGDLS, CDR2 YYNGEE. The CDR3 is 15 residues long. In nucleotides, the CDR3 is TGTGCCAGCAGCGTAGCGGGGTACTCTGGAAACACCATATATTTT. It codes for CASSVAGYSGNTIYF.

About this clone: A much larger clone differs from this one at a single base, so this may be a read error. This sample also contains other DNA sequences that code for the same CDR3. The chain is built from TRBV2 and TRBJ2-7, with D possibly TRBD1 on 6 matching bases. CDR1 is SNHLY, CDR2 FYNNEI, per germline. The CDR3 has 12 amino acids. V was trimmed by 6 bases and J by 3 bases, leaving 9 bases between them. CDR3 DNA sequence: TGTGCCAGCAGCATACAGGGCTACGAGCAGTACTTC. It translates to CASSIQGYEQYF.

The chain's CDR3 is CASSFQGVGTEAFF. The CDR3 nucleotides read TGCGCCAGCAGCTTTCAGGGAGTTGGCACTGAAGCTTTCTTT. This chain connects TRBV5-1 to TRBJ1-1; the D gene is possibly TRBD1 (5 bases). V dropped 2 bases and J dropped 4 bases, with 12 bases sitting between them. The CDR3 loop spans 14 amino acids. In germline, CDR1 is SGHRS, CDR2 YFSETQ.

The chain uses TRBV19 and TRBJ1-2; 7 bases align to TRBD1. Germline-derived CDR1 and CDR2 are LNHDA and SQIVND (reference sequence). This CDR3 region has 16 residues. Trimming at V came to 6 bases and at J to 5 bases, leaving 15 bases not matched to a gene. The CDR3 is CASRTPRGQLLYGYTF. The CDR3 nucleotides read TGTGCCAGTAGAACCCCTCGGGGACAGCTTTTATATGGCTACACCTTC.

Worth noting for this clone: A read error is possible here, since a much larger clone lies one base away. This chain joins TRBV5-1 and TRBJ2-2; D is undetermined. The better agreement between TRBJ1-3 and the DNA end casts doubt on the J call. CDR1 is SGHRS and CDR2 is YFSETQ in the germline V gene. This CDR3 spans 14 amino acids. The CDR3 bases are TGCGCCAGCAGCTTGGGGCAGTCTGGAAACACCATATATTTT. Translation gives CASSLGQSGNTIYF.

The sample holds one count of this clone. This chain connects TRBV7-7 to TRBJ2-6; TRBD1 is a possible D gene (5 bases). V was pared by 10 bases and J by 0 bases, with 16 bases between. Germline V CDR1 and CDR2: SSHAT, FNYEAQ (reference sequence). The CDR3 extends over 16 amino acids. CDR3 sequence reads: CAIRLGASSGANVLTF. The DNA for the CDR3 is TGTGCCATCCGCCTAGGGGCAAGCTCTGGGGCCAACGTCCTGACTTTC.

In its sample, this clone was seen a few times. The chain has TRBV5-1 and TRBJ2-5; D might be TRBD2 (5 bases). This CDR3 is built from 13 residues. The V end lost 4 bases, the J end lost 4 bases, and 11 bases lay between the germline ends. Per the germline V gene, CDR1 is SGHRS and CDR2 is YFSETQ. DNA for the CDR3: TGCGCCAGCAGCGGAGAGGGCCTAGAGACCCAGTACTTC. This gives the protein CASSGEGLETQYF.

This chain connects TRBV6-1 to TRBJ1-5; D gene uncertain. Germline loops: CDR1 MNHNS, CDR2 SASEGT. Trimming removed 7 bases from V and 11 bases from J, with 12 bases in between. The CDR3 extends over 11 amino acids. In DNA, the CDR3 is TGTGCCAGCACGTTACACGGGGCCCAGCATTTT. Protein sequence: CASTLHGAQHF.

The CDR3 nucleotides read TGTGCCAGCAGCTCAAAGACCGGGTCGGGCACCGGGGAGCTGTTTTTT. Amino acid sequence: CASSSKTGSGTGELFF. The V gene is TRBV11-3, the J gene TRBJ2-2, with D uncertain. CDR1 is SGHNT and CDR2 is YENEEA in the germline V gene. This CDR3 has 16 residues. Trimming pared 4 bases from V and 4 bases from J, leaving 16 bases between. Looking up the rest from reference TRBV11-3 and TRBJ2-2 gives the full variable domain: EAGVVQSPRYKIIEKKQPVAFWCNPISGHNTLYWYLQNLGQGPELLIRYENEEAVDDSQLPKDRFSAERLKGVDSTLKIQPAELGDSAVYLCASSSKTGSGTGELFFGEGSRLTVL.

CDR3 protein: CASRRQPATNEKLFF. The CDR3 DNA sequence: TGTGCCAGTAGGCGACAGCCTGCAACTAATGAAAAACTGTTTTTT. The rearrangement uses TRBV19 and TRBJ1-4; D might be TRBD1 (5 bases). Looked up from germline, CDR1 is LNHDA and CDR2 is SQIVND (reference sequence). The CDR3 runs to 15 residues. Between the trimmed V and J ends, which lost 6 bases and 0 bases, there was a span of 11 bases.

At least ten counts were recorded for this clone. Other DNA sequences of this sample code for an identical CDR3. J is TRBJ2-3 and V is TRBV9; D gene uncertain. The germline V gene encodes CDR1 SGDLS and CDR2 YYNGEE. V lost 1 base and J 0 bases, leaving 6 bases between the germline ends. The CDR3 length is 14 residues. DNA of the CDR3: TGTGCCAGCAGCGTAAGCCCTAGCACAGATACGCAGTATTTT. As protein: CASSVSPSTDTQYF.

The chain has TRBV30 and TRBJ2-7; TRBD2 matches 7 bases. This CDR3 spans 16 amino acids. Germline assignment: CDR1 GTSNPN and CDR2 SVGIG (reference sequence). V was clipped by 0 bases and J by 2 bases; unmatched bases: 10. The CDR3 nucleotides are TGTGCCTGGAGTGTACGGGGCGGGGGAAAGACCTACGAGCAGTACTTC. It yields the protein CAWSVRGGGKTYEQYF.

The rearrangement uses TRBV4-1 and TRBJ2-1, with TRBD2 matching 7 bases. CDR3 size: 16 residues. V lost 1 base and J lost 4; bases outside the gene matches: 7. The germline gives CDR1 MGHRA, CDR2 YSYEKL. CDR3 in DNA: TGCGCCAGCAGCCAAGTCCGCGCGGGAGTATACAATGAGCAGTTCTTC. Its protein product is CASSQVRAGVYNEQFF.

V and J are TRBV5-1 and TRBJ2-3; the match to TRBD2 covers 12 bases. V dropped 0 bases and J dropped 5; count of bases not matched to a gene: 7. Germline assignment: CDR1 SGHRS and CDR2 YFSETQ. This CDR3 has 17 amino acids. In nucleotides, the CDR3 is TGCGCCAGCAGCTTGGCTAGCGGGAGGGCCCGCGAAGATACGCAGTATTTT. Amino acid sequence: CASSLASGRAREDTQYF.

V and J are TRBV7-8 and TRBJ1-1; TRBD1 is a possible D gene (6 bases). Germline lookup yields CDR1 SGHVS and CDR2 FQNEAQ. Trimming stripped 2 bases from V and 1 base from J, with 14 bases between. This CDR3 region has 16 residues. CDR3 coding DNA: TGTGCCAGCAGCTTAAGACAGGCTTGGGGGAACACTGAAGCTTTCTTT. Translated, it gives CASSLRQAWGNTEAFF.

This clone was counted between two and nine times. The chain carries TRBV7-7 and TRBJ1-4; perhaps TRBD1 as D (5 bases). CDR3 length: 13 residues. Germline CDR1 and CDR2: SSHAT and FNYEAQ (reference sequence). V lost 3 bases to trimming and J lost 8 bases, with 10 bases between them. CDR3 bases: TGTGCCAGCAGCTTCGACCGGGGGGAAAAACTGTTTTTT. It is translated as CASSFDRGEKLFF.

This chain uses TRBV28 with TRBJ2-3; weak D call: TRBD1 (6 bases). The germline CDR1 and CDR2 sequences are MDHEN and SYDVKM. This CDR3 region has 15 residues. The V gene lost 7 bases and the J gene lost 4 bases, with 18 bases spanning the gap. The CDR3 nucleotides are TGTGCCAGCAATCTCCTACAGGGATCGTCAGATACGCAGTATTTT. Translating it yields CASNLLQGSSDTQYF. The complete variable domain, with remaining parts taken from reference TRBV28 and TRBJ2-3, reads DVKVTQSSRYLVKRTGEKVFLECVQDMDHENMFWYRQDPGLGLRLIYFSYDVKMKEKGDIPEGYSVSREKKERFSLILESASTNQTSMYLCASNLLQGSSDTQYFGPGTRLTVL.

This clone was recorded only once. V and J are TRBV7-8 and TRBJ2-3; 12 bases are shared with TRBD2. This CDR3 region has 19 residues. Trimming took 1 base from V and 4 from J; bases not matched to a gene: 12. The germline CDR1 and CDR2 sequences are SGHVS and FQNEAQ. This CDR3 reads CASSLVRGASGREADTQYF. The CDR3, as DNA: TGTGCCAGCAGCTTAGTCCGCGGGGCTAGCGGGAGGGAGGCAGATACGCAGTATTTT.

This rearrangement joins TRBV5-1 to TRBJ1-2; D might be TRBD1 (5 bases). V was shortened by 0 bases and J by 2 bases, with 11 bases between the two germline ends. Germline assignment: CDR1 SGHRS and CDR2 YFSETQ. The CDR3 extends over 15 amino acids. The CDR3 DNA sequence: TGCGCCAGCAGCTTGGGAGGGGAAGGCAACTATGGCTACACCTTC. Translating gives CASSLGGEGNYGYTF.

The chain is built from TRBV6-5 and TRBJ1-1, with D unclear. The CDR3 runs to 14 residues. Trimming cost V 5 bases and J 4 bases, with 14 bases left between them. CDR1 MNHEY and CDR2 SVGAGI come from the germline V gene. The DNA for the CDR3 is TGTGCCAGCAGTCCCCCAGGACGGGCCACTGAAGCTTTCTTT. Its protein product is CASSPPGRATEAFF.

This chain joins TRBV2 and TRBJ1-3, with a tentative D call TRBD1 (5 bases). Germline assignment: CDR1 SNHLY and CDR2 FYNNEI. V was trimmed by 6 bases and J by 0 bases, leaving 9 bases between them. The CDR3 is 14 amino acids. CDR3 sequence (DNA): TGTGCCAGCAGGGCAGGGATCTCTGGAAACACCATATATTTT. Translating it yields CASRAGISGNTIYF.

V usage is TRBV11-2 and J usage is TRBJ2-7; 12 nucleotides line up with TRBD1. The CDR3 extends over 15 amino acids. V shed 3 bases, J shed 5 bases, and the junction held 5 bases outside the gene matches. CDR1 SGHAT and CDR2 FQNNGV come from the germline V gene. The CDR3 DNA follows: TGTGCCAGCAGCTTGGGACAGGGGGCTTGGGACGAGCAGTACTTC. It is translated as CASSLGQGAWDEQYF. The full variable domain, rest sourced from reference TRBV11-2 and TRBJ2-7, is EAGVAQSPRYKIIEKRQSVAFWCNPISGHATLYWYQQILGQGPKLLIQFQNNGVVDDSQLPKDRFSAERLKGVDSTLKIQPAKLEDSAVYLCASSLGQGAWDEQYFGPGTRLTVT.

The rearrangement uses TRBV27 and TRBJ2-7; D is unclear. Germline assignment: CDR1 MNHEY and CDR2 SMNVEV (reference sequence). The CDR3 totals 15 residues. Trimming pared 5 bases from V and 1 base from J, leaving 15 bases between. The CDR3 DNA follows: TGTGCCAGCAGTCCATCCGTTCTTGAATCCTACGAGCAGTACTTC. Translated, it gives CASSPSVLESYEQYF.

This clone was picked up one time. The genes are TRBV14 and TRBJ2-2, with D possibly TRBD2 on 6 matching bases. This CDR3 is built from 18 residues. V lost 0 bases and J 1 base, leaving 15 bases between the germline ends. CDR1 SGHDN and CDR2 FVKESK come from the germline V gene. The CDR3 sequence: CASSQDSLQGGNTGELFF. The DNA for the CDR3 is TGTGCCAGCAGCCAAGATTCGTTGCAGGGAGGGAACACCGGGGAGCTGTTTTTT.